A selection of T cell receptor beta chains follows, all from one sample in a study of CD8 T cells in ankylosing spondylitis. Using its own MiXCR run on the 5' RACE reads, TCRdb lists one record per CDR3 protein. The sample consists of about 130,000 distinct CDR3 sequences, 6% to 8% of them appearing once. Sequenced: blood, either unsorted or a sorted T cell fraction (not recorded which). These receptor sequences come from a female donor with ankylosing spondylitis or in good health (not recorded which). Each CDR3 is given with its conserved first and last residue. The D gene is left open where the match is weak. Expanded clones are given a class, and other clones once, few, many or no size at all.

CDR3,DNA,size,D,V,J
CASSADSGAYEQYF,TGTGCCAGCAGTGCTGACAGTGGGGCCTACGAGCAGTACTTC,many,NA,TRBV2,TRBJ2-7
CSVADTGRPQHF,TGCAGCGTAGCGGACACGGGAAGGCCCCAGCATTTT,many,NA,TRBV29-1,TRBJ1-5
CASRETGGVYQPQHF,TGTGCCAGCAGGGAAACAGGGGGCGTCTACCAGCCCCAGCATTTT,many,TRBD1,TRBV28,TRBJ1-5
CASSFRADDEQYF,TGCGCCAGCAGCTTTCGGGCCGATGACGAGCAGTACTTC,many,NA,TRBV5-1,TRBJ2-7
CSGRTGDGYTF,TGCAGCGGGCGGACAGGGGATGGCTACACCTTC,many,TRBD1,TRBV29-1,TRBJ1-2
CASRTRRDTFYEQYF,TGTGCCAGCAGAACCCGCCGGGACACCTTCTACGAGCAGTACTTC,NA,NA,TRBV28,TRBJ2-7
CSVEQLVGETQYF,TGCAGCGTTGAGCAACTAGTGGGAGAGACCCAGTACTTC,many,NA,TRBV29-1,TRBJ2-5
CASSPRTGAMDYGYTF,TGCGCCAGCAGCCCAAGAACAGGGGCGATGGACTATGGCTACACCTTC,many,TRBD1,TRBV5-1,TRBJ1-2
CSAREQRGGAGELFF,TGCAGTGCTAGAGAGCAACGCGGGGGGGCCGGGGAGCTGTTTTTT,many,TRBD2,TRBV20-1,TRBJ2-2
CASSSRGSNTGELFF,TGTGCCAGCAGCTCCAGGGGTTCGAACACCGGGGAGCTGTTTTTT,many,NA,TRBV9,TRBJ2-2
CASSLRDKQYF,TGTGCCAGCAGCTTACGGGACAAGCAGTACTTC,many,NA,TRBV7-8,TRBJ2-7
CASSTSGGEGYEQYF,TGTGCCAGCAGCACATCAGGGGGGGAGGGCTACGAGCAGTACTTC,many,NA,TRBV7-2,TRBJ2-7
CASSLALGGVGSPLHF,TGCGCCAGCAGCCTCGCCCTGGGGGGGGTAGGGTCACCCCTCCACTTT,many,NA,TRBV4-3,TRBJ1-6
CASSSGLASIETQYF,TGCGCCAGCAGCTCGGGCTTGGCGTCCATAGAGACCCAGTACTTC,many,NA,TRBV5-1,TRBJ2-5
CSAVGQGAEAFF,TGCAGCGCCGTGGGACAGGGGGCTGAAGCTTTCTTT,NA,TRBD1,TRBV29-1,TRBJ1-1
CSARRDSHQPQHF,TGCAGTGCTAGGAGGGACAGCCATCAGCCCCAGCATTTT,many,TRBD1,TRBV20-1,TRBJ1-5
CASSPTGQGFGYTF,TGTGCCAGCAGCCCAACGGGACAGGGGTTTGGCTACACCTTC,many,TRBD1,TRBV12-3/TRBV12-4,TRBJ1-2
CASSLVRVNTEAFF,TGCGCCAGCAGCTTGGTCAGGGTGAACACTGAAGCTTTCTTT,many,NA,TRBV5-1,TRBJ1-1
CASSTAAEVYEQYF,TGTGCCAGCAGCACGGCGGCAGAAGTCTACGAGCAGTACTTC,NA,NA,TRBV5-5,TRBJ2-7
CASSFGLAGPNEQFF,TGCGCCAGCAGCTTCGGTCTAGCGGGCCCCAATGAGCAGTTCTTC,many,TRBD2,TRBV5-1,TRBJ2-1
CATSRDIGDYGPQHF,TGTGCCACCAGCAGAGATATCGGCGATTACGGGCCCCAGCATTTT,NA,NA,TRBV15,TRBJ1-5
CAITEGLAREQYF,TGTGCCATCACCGAAGGACTAGCGCGGGAGCAGTACTTC,many,TRBD2,TRBV10-3,TRBJ2-7
CASSPPYDTGELFF,TGTGCCAGCTCACCACCGTACGACACCGGGGAGCTGTTTTTT,few,NA,TRBV18,TRBJ2-2
CASSLTGAEAFF,TGTGCCAGCAGCTTGACAGGGGCTGAAGCTTTCTTT,many,TRBD1,TRBV5-1,TRBJ1-1
CASSSRQGGYNEQFF,TGTGCCAGCAGCTCACGACAAGGGGGCTACAATGAGCAGTTCTTC,many,NA,TRBV7-3,TRBJ2-1
CSAEDSRRENSPLHF,TGCAGTGCTGAAGACAGCCGAAGAGAAAATTCACCCCTCCACTTT,NA,NA,TRBV20-1,TRBJ1-6
CASSPSLGAGRSEQFF,TGTGCCAGCAGCCCCTCTTTGGGCGCAGGGCGGTCTGAGCAGTTCTTC,many,NA,TRBV3-1,TRBJ2-1
CASSPLTGAQHF,TGTGCCAGCAGTCCACTGACAGGGGCGCAGCATTTT,many,TRBD1,TRBV27,TRBJ1-5
CASSQVLQDEAFF,TGTGCCAGCAGCCAAGTACTCCAGGACGAAGCTTTCTTT,NA,NA,TRBV3-1,TRBJ1-1
CASSLGRGATDTQYF,TGTGCCAGCAGCTTAGGAAGGGGGGCCACAGATACGCAGTATTTT,many,NA,TRBV7-2,TRBJ2-3
CASSLGWTDTQYF,TGTGCCAGCAGTCTCGGGTGGACAGATACGCAGTATTTT,many,NA,TRBV12-3/TRBV12-4,TRBJ2-3
CTCSLIFGGQGDTDTQYF,TGTACCTGCAGTTTAATATTTGGTGGACAGGGGGACACAGATACGCAGTATTTT,NA,TRBD1,TRBV12-3/TRBV12-4,TRBJ2-3
CASSFGVYNEQFF,TGTGCCAGCAGCTTCGGAGTCTACAATGAGCAGTTCTTC,few,NA,TRBV7-3,TRBJ2-1
CASSFYDRGLSETQYF,TGTGCCAGCAGTTTCTACGACAGGGGGCTATCGGAGACCCAGTACTTC,many,TRBD1,TRBV12-3/TRBV12-4,TRBJ2-5
CASSQMLTQETQYF,TGTGCCAGCAGCCAGATGCTAACCCAAGAGACCCAGTACTTC,many,NA,TRBV4-2,TRBJ2-5